This T cell receptor beta chain was recorded in a study of blood T cell repertoires in COVID-19. Study overall: From the United States, Italy and Spain came samples of acute and convalescent COVID-19.

Assay: immunoSEQ multiplex PCR; the TCRdb copy retains only in-frame clones and omits some. The data hold 350,000 or so clones, with roughly 90% observed a single time. Specimen: PBMCs or T cells enriched from blood (not recorded which). This receptor was taken from a woman aged 25-40 years who had been exposed to COVID-19.

As DNA, the CDR3 is TGTGCCAGCAGCTTAGCCCGGTCCTCCAGGGAAGAGACCCAGTACTTC. It encodes CASSLARSSREETQYF. This chain links TRBV11-1 with TRBJ2-5; perhaps TRBD1 as D (5 bases). Germline CDR1 is SGHAT and CDR2 is FQDESV (reference sequence). The germline V and J ends were trimmed by 0 bases and 3 bases, with 14 bases remaining between them. CDR3 length: 16 amino acids.